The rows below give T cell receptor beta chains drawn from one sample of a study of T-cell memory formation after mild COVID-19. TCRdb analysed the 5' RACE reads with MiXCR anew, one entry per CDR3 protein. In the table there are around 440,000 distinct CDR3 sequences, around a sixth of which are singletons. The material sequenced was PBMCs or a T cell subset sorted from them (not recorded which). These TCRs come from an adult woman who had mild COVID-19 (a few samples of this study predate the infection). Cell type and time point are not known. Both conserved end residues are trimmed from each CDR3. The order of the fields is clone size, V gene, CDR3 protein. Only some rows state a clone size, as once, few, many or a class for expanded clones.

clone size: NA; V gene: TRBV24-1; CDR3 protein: ASSGGLTDTQY
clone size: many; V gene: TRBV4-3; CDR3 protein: ASSQDPGREETQY
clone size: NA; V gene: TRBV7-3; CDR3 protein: ATRSQGEGYEQY
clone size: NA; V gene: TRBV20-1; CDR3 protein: SAPPAGLTDTQY
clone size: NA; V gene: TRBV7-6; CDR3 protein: ASSDPRLAVYEQY
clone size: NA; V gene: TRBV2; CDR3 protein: ASSEVGRLNSPLH
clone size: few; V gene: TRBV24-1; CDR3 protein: ATSDLGQGRFSGYNEQF
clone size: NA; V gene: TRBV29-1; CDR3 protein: SGRDSTPKETQY
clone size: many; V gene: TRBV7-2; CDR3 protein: ASSFGPGVNQPQH
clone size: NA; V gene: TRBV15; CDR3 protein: ATSRDGQELPTYEQY
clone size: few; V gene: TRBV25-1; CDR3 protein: ASSGIRDRGNEKLF
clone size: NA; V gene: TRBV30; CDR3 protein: AWDRGAEAF
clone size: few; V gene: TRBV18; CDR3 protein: ASSPDRTGGITEAF
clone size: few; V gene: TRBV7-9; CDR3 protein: ASSLTGLRYGYT
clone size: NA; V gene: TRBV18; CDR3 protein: ASSPSGTPGANVLT
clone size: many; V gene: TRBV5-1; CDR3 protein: ASNPGTVARAKNIQY
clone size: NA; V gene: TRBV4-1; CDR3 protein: ASSQESLGGNTEAF
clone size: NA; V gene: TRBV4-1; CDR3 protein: ASSQAGMNQPQH
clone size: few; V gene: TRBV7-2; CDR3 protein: ASSLGGARDGGYT